This T cell receptor beta chain was obtained from a study of T cells in Graves' hyperthyroidism and ophthalmopathy (dated by TCRdb to between 2018 and 2020). Notes on the research overall: Peripheral blood samples were taken at the time of initial diagnosis, prior to any treatment. TCR V-J signatures able to tell the groups apart were searched for in a discovery cohort of 95 or so patients, of whom approximately 40 had Graves' ophthalmopathy and 57 had stable Graves' hyperthyroidism. Prospective prediction of ophthalmopathy was tested in an independent validation cohort consisting of 18 hyperthyroidism patients and 15 or so patients who later progressed to ophthalmopathy. The approximately 90 discovery patients were divided at random into training and test sets in a 7:3 ratio. Thyroid tissue and blood T-cell repertoires from more than five Graves' hyperthyroidism patients were also compared in the study. Following sampling, methimazole starting at 30 mg daily was given to hyperthyroidism patients, and high-dose intravenous methylprednisolone was given to ophthalmopathy patients. TCR Vbeta CDR3 sequencing of approximately 140 peripheral blood samples (about 45 ophthalmopathy, about 75 hyperthyroidism and some 17 progressor patients) is reported in the paper. General findings and caveats noted by the study authors: Most expanded thyroid clonotypes (frequency above 0.001) were also found in blood, which suggests that blood repertoires may mirror thyroid immune responses. In validation, the model predicted progression to ophthalmopathy a median of roughly six months before onset, with roughly 70% sensitivity and roughly 72% specificity. No statistical method was used to fix the sample size in advance, and group allocation was not hidden from the investigators. Ophthalmopathy was separated from stable hyperthyroidism by a 13 V-J signature model, with approximately 89% sensitivity and about 81% specificity obtained in cross-validation and 80%/75% obtained in testing.

This clonotype was seen many times. Its antigen has not been determined. No clone much larger than this one lies a single base away; base qualities are absent. Per the germline V gene, MDHEN is the CDR1 and SYDVKM is the CDR2. The cysteine opens and the phenylalanine closes a CDR3 of 14 amino acids. The read is trimmed to its CDR3 DNA, 42 bases read in frame from base 1. Trimmed from V: 4 bases; trimmed from J: 5 bases; junction bases lacking a gene match: 5. Ophthalmopathy patients had moderately to severely active disease, Clinical Activity Score of at least 3, NOSPECS grade of at least 4, and duration under 3 months. Patients with uncontrolled infections, other autoimmune diseases, pregnancy or lactation were excluded. Diagnoses were based on clinical symptoms, serum thyroxine and TRAb, thyroid ultrasound and orbital computed tomography. PBMCs were isolated from more than 9 ml of fresh peripheral blood by Ficoll-Paque density gradient centrifugation. Total RNA was extracted with Trizol reagent, and quality was checked on an Agilent 2100 Bioanalyzer.

TCR beta CDR3 regions were amplified from RNA transcripts. A first-round RT-PCR of the TCR CDR3 used the HTBI primer set with the Qiagen OneStep RT-PCR kit. A second multiplex PCR round built the libraries, followed by size selection and purification. Paired-end sequencing of the libraries was performed with 100 bp reads on an Illumina HiSeq2000. The study's processing was this. SOAPnuke was used to process the raw data, with reads discarded if the reads contained adapters or uncalled bases, had a mean Phred below 15, or lacked an exact constant-primer or identifier match. High-quality paired reads were merged using COPE v1.2.5, and each unique nucleotide sequence was defined as a clonotype. MiTCR v1.1 was used to align clonotypes to the IMGT TRBV, TRBD and TRBJ reference segments. The analysis included only V-J combinations with a frequency above 0.0001, which together covered 99% to 99.2% of the repertoires. The TCS score was defined as F50 (clonal expansion) divided by E x V (chaos), with BLOSUM62-based TCRdist calculated between CDR3 peptides within each V-J. Welch's t-statistics and random forest reduced 514 V-J features to about 13, which were used in a naive Bayes classifier (R e1071). Using fastp trimming at Q25 and MiXCR clonotype assembly, TCRdb reanalyzed the public sequencing data and kept in-frame beta chains. Each record represents a unique CDR3 protein, reported with the most common genes and DNA among its rows. These V and J calls originate from TCRdb's pipeline instead of the authors' own analysis. The sample data list a few hundred thousand distinct CDR3 sequences, and approximately 17% of these were observed just once. In total, the top ten clones hold roughly 18% of the sample.

The chain uses TRBV28 and TRBJ2-5, with 9 middle bases fitting TRBD1. Sequencing was done on a sample of blood. The TCR comes from a woman aged 18-29 years with Graves' ophthalmopathy. The CDR3 amino acid sequence is: CASSSRDRVETQYF. The bases read TGTGCCAGCAGTTCGCGGGACAGGGTGGAGACCCAGTACTTC. The full variable domain, completed from the reference TRBV28 and TRBJ2-5 proteins outside the CDR3, reads DVKVTQSSRYLVKRTGEKVFLECVQDMDHENMFWYRQDPGLGLRLIYFSYDVKMKEKGDIPEGYSVSREKKERFSLILESASTNQTSMYLCASSSRDRVETQYFGPGTRLLVL.